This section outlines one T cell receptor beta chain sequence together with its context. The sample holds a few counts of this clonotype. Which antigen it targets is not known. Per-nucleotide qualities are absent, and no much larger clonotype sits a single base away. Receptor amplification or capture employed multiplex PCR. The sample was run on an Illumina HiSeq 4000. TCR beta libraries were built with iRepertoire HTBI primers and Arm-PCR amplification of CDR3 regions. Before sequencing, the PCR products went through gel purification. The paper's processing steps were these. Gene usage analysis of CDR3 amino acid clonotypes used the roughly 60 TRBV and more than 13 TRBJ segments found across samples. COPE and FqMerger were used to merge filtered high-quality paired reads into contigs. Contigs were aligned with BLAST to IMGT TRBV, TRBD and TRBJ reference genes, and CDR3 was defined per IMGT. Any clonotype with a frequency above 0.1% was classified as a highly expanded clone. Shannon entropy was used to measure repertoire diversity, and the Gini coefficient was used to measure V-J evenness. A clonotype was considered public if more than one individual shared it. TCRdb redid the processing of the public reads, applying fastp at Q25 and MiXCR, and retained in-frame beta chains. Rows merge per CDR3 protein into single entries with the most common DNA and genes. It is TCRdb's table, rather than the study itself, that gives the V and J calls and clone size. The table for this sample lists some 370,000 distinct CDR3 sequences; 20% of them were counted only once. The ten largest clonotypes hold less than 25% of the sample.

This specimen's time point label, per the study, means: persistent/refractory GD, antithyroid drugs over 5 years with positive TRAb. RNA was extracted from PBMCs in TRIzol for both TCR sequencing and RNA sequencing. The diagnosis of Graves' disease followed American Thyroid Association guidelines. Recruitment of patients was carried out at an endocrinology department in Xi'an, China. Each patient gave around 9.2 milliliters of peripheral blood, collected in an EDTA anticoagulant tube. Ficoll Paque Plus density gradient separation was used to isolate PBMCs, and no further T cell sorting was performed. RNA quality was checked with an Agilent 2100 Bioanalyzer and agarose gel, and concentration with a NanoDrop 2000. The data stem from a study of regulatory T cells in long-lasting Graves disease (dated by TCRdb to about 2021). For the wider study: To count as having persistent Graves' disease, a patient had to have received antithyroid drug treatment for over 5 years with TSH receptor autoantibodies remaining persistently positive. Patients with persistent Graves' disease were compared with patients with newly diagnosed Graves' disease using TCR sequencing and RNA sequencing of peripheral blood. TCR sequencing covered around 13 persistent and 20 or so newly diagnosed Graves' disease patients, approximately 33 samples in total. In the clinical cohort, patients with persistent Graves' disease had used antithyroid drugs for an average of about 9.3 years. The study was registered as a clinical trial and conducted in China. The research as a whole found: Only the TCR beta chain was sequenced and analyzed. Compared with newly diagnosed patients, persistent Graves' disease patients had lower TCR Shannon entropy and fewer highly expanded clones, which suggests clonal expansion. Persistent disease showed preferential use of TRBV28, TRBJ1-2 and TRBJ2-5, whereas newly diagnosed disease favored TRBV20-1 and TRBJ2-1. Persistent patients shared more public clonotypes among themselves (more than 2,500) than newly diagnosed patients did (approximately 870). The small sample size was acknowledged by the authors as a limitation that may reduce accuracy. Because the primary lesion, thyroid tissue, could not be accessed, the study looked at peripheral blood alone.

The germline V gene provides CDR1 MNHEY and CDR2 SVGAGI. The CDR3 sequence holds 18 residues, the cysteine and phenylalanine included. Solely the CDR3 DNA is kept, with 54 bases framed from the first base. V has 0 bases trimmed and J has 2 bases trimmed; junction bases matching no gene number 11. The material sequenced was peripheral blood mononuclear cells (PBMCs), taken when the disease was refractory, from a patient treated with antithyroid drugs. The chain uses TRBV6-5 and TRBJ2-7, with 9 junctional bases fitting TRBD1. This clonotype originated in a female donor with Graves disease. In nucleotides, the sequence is TGTGCCAGCAGTTACTCGAATACAGGGGGCGGGACTACCTACGAGCAGTACTTC. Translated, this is CASSYSNTGGGTTYEQYF.